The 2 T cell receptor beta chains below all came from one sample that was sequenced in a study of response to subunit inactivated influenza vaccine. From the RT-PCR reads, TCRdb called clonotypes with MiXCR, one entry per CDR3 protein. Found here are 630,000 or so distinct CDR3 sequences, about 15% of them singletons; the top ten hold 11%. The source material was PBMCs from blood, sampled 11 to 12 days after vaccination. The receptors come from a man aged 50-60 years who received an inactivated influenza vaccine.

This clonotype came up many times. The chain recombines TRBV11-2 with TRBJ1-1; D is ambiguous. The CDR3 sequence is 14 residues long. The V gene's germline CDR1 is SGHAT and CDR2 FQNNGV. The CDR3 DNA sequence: TGTGCTATCAGCTCCGGACCGTTTGTGACTGAAGCTTTCTTT. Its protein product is CAISSGPFVTEAFF.

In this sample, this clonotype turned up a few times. The CDR3 bases are TGTGCCAGCAGCCCGGACCACGAGCAGTACTTC. Residues: CASSPDHEQYF. The V gene is TRBV6-6, the J gene TRBJ2-7; D call uncertain. CDR1 and CDR2 from the germline V gene are MNHNY and SVGAGI (reference sequence). V was trimmed by 6 bases and J by 5 bases, leaving 8 bases between them. This CDR3 is 11 amino acids long.